These T cell receptor beta chains were read from a single sample in a study of blood T cell repertoires in COVID-19. Method: immunoSEQ multiplex PCR; TCRdb's copy keeps in-frame clones and lacks some. The top ten hold approximately 12% of the sample, which has around 95,000 clones, approximately 84% seen once. The sample taken for sequencing was peripheral blood. These receptors all come from a woman older than 75 with acute or convalescent COVID-19. CDR3s include the opening cysteine and the closing phenylalanine or tryptophan. The D gene is left open where the match is weak. Expanded clones are given a class, and other clones once, few, many or no size at all.

j_gene,abundance,d_gene,v_gene,CDR3aa,CDR3nt
TRBJ1-4,.,.,TRBV28,CASSLVSAGGKLFF,TGTGCCAGCAGTTTGGTCAGCGCCGGCGGAAAACTGTTTTTT
TRBJ2-7,.,.,TRBV11-2,CASSLVARHYEQYF,TGTGCCAGCAGCTTAGTCGCCAGGCACTACGAGCAGTACTTC
TRBJ2-1,.,TRBD2,TRBV4-1,CASSRKEGGGAEEQFF,TGCGCCAGCAGCCGGAAAGAGGGCGGGGGGGCTGAAGAGCAGTTCTTC
TRBJ2-5,once,TRBD1,TRBV28,CASSTPGQGNKETQYF,TGTGCCAGCAGTACCCCGGGACAGGGAAATAAAGAGACCCAGTACTTC
TRBJ1-4,.,.,TRBV3-1/TRBV3-2,CASSRAGPNNEKLFF,TGTGCCAGCAGCCGCGCAGGGCCCAATAATGAAAAACTGTTTTTT
TRBJ1-6,.,TRBD1,TRBV6-5,CASSYRDRRGSPLHF,TGTGCCAGCAGTTACCGGGACAGGCGGGGTTCACCCCTCCACTTT
TRBJ1-4,.,TRBD1,TRBV29-1,CSARTGGPSEKLFF,TGCAGCGCCCGGACAGGGGGCCCTAGTGAAAAACTGTTTTTT
TRBJ1-4,.,TRBD1,TRBV2,CASRLGGREKLFF,TGTGCCAGCAGGTTAGGGGGCCGTGAAAAACTGTTTTTT
TRBJ2-1,.,.,TRBV13,CASSFRGTYNEQFF,TGTGCCAGCAGCTTCCGGGGGACCTACAATGAGCAGTTCTTC
TRBJ1-5,.,.,TRBV6-4,CASLGGSNQPQHF,TGTGCCAGCCTGGGGGGGAGCAATCAGCCCCAGCATTTT
TRBJ1-1,few,TRBD1,TRBV5-6,CASSADRGMTSEAFF,TGTGCCAGCAGCGCCGACAGGGGGATGACCTCTGAAGCTTTCTTT
TRBJ1-2,.,TRBD1,TRBV24-1,CATSDSGQSIHYGYTF,TGTGCCACCAGTGATTCGGGACAGAGCATTCATTATGGCTACACCTTC
TRBJ1-2,.,TRBD1,TRBV11-2,CASSLVTGGYGYTF,TGTGCCAGCAGCTTAGTGACAGGGGGATATGGCTACACCTTC
TRBJ1-1,.,.,TRBV6-4,CASSHGPTEAFF,TGTGCCAGCAGTCACGGTCCCACTGAAGCTTTCTTT
TRBJ2-6,.,.,TRBV9,CASSPRGQGYSGANVLTF,TGTGCCAGCAGCCCCCGAGGTCAGGGCTACTCTGGGGCCAACGTCCTGACTTTC
TRBJ1-6,.,TRBD1,TRBV5-6,CASSRGQGNYNSPLHF,TGTGCCAGCAGCCGTGGACAGGGTAATTATAATTCACCCCTCCACTTT
TRBJ1-2,few,TRBD1,TRBV5-4,CASSLAITGAPYGYTF,TGTGCCAGCAGCTTGGCGATAACAGGGGCCCCGTATGGCTACACCTTC
TRBJ1-1,.,.,TRBV4-3,CASSQRSPGGGNKAFF,TGCGCCAGCAGCCAAAGATCCCCCGGGGGTGGAAATAAAGCTTTCTTT
TRBJ1-1,.,.,TRBV28,CASSLVGSEAFF,TGTGCCAGCAGTTTAGTTGGCTCTGAAGCTTTCTTT
TRBJ1-2,.,TRBD1,TRBV28,CASRRDRGRDYGYTF,TGTGCCAGCAGGCGCGACAGGGGGAGAGACTATGGCTACACCTTC
TRBJ1-2,.,TRBD1,TRBV3-1/TRBV3-2,CASSQALDRYYGYTF,TGTGCCAGCAGCCAAGCCCTGGACAGGTACTATGGCTACACCTTC
TRBJ1-6,.,.,TRBV5-3,CARSLGRGFNSPLHF,TGTGCCAGAAGCCTGGGGCGAGGGTTCAATTCACCCCTCCACTTT
TRBJ1-4,.,TRBD1,TRBV25-1,CASSGDREATNEKLFF,TGTGCCAGCAGTGGCGACAGGGAAGCAACTAATGAAAAACTGTTTTTT
TRBJ1-5,once,TRBD1,TRBV5-8,CASSSRTGANQPQHF,TGTGCCAGCAGCTCAAGGACAGGAGCTAATCAGCCCCAGCATTTT
TRBJ1-2,.,.,TRBV19,CASSHRDTVLGGYTF,TGTGCCAGTAGTCACCGGGACACCGTCTTGGGTGGCTACACCTTC
TRBJ1-2,.,.,TRBV19,CASSWVLRREGYTF,TGTGCCAGTAGCTGGGTCCTCCGCCGGGAAGGCTACACCTTC
TRBJ1-2,.,.,TRBV7-2,CASSSFSSGQNYGYTF,TGTGCCAGCAGCTCATTTTCGTCCGGACAGAACTATGGCTACACCTTC
TRBJ2-5,.,.,TRBV11-2,CASSPVVSRETQYF,TGTGCCAGCAGCCCCGTGGTCTCGCGGGAGACCCAGTACTTC
TRBJ2-1,.,.,TRBV6-6,CASSPDYSYNEQFF,TGTGCCAGCAGTCCGGACTACTCCTACAATGAGCAGTTCTTC
TRBJ1-5,once,.,TRBV28,CASSVSSERPSNQPQHF,TGTGCCAGCAGTGTGAGCTCAGAGCGACCTAGCAATCAGCCCCAGCATTTT
TRBJ1-1,.,TRBD1,TRBV18,CATANNDRDTEAFF,TGTGCCACCGCTAACAATGACAGGGACACTGAAGCTTTCTTT
TRBJ1-4,.,TRBD1,TRBV4-1,CASSQDRTGVNEKLFF,TGCGCCAGCAGCCAAGATCGTACAGGGGTAAATGAAAAACTGTTTTTT
TRBJ1-5,.,TRBD1,TRBV6-1,CASSEARRGFIQPQHF,TGTGCCAGCAGTGAAGCGCGCAGGGGGTTCATTCAGCCCCAGCATTTT
TRBJ2-1,.,.,TRBV5-1,CASSPESRGDNEQFF,TGCGCCAGCAGCCCAGAGTCCAGAGGCGACAATGAGCAGTTCTTC